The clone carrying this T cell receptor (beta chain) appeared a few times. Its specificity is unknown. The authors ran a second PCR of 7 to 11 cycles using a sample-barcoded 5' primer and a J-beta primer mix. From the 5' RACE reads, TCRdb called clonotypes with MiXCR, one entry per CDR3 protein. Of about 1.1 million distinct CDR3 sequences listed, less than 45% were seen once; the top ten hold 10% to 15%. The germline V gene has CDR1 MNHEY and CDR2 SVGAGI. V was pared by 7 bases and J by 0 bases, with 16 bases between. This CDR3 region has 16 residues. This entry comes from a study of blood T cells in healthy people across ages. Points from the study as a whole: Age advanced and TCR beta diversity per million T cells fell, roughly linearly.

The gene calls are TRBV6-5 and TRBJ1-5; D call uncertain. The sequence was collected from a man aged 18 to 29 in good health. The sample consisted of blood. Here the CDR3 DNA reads TGTGCCAGCACGAGAAAATCCGGGGATAGCAATCAGCCCCAGCATTTT. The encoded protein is CASTRKSGDSNQPQHF.